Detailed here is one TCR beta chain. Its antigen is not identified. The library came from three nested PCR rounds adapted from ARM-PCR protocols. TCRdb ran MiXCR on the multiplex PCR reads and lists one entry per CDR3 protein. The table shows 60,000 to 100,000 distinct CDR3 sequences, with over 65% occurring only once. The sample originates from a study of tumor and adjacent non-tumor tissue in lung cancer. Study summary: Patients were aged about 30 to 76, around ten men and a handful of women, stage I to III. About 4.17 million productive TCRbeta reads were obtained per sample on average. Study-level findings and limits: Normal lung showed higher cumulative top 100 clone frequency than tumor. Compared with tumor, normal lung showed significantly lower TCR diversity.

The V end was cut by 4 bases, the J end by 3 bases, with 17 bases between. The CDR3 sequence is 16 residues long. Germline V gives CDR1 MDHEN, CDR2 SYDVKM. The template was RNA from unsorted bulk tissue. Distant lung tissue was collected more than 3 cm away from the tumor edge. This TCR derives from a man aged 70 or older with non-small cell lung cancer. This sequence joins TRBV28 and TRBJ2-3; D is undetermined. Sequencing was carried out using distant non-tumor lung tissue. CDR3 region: CASSYYSRRGTDTQYF. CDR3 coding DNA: TGTGCCAGCAGTTACTACAGCAGGAGAGGAACAGATACGCAGTATTTT.